A selection of T cell receptor beta chains follows, all from one sample in a study of monozygotic twins with inflammatory bowel disease. Following a re-call of the 5' RACE reads, TCRdb has one entry per CDR3 protein and lacks DNA. The sample data list nearly 450,000 distinct CDR3 sequences. The sample was blood. The receptor set was obtained from a human donor with ulcerative colitis or Crohn's disease, or a healthy co-twin of an affected twin (not recorded which). CDR3s include the opening cysteine and the closing phenylalanine or tryptophan. Where a row states a size, it is once, few, many or the class of an expanded clone; other rows omit it.

cdr3_aa | j_call | clone_size | v_call
CASSLEGPGNTIYF | TRBJ1-3 | NA | TRBV5-6
CASSWIAESSYEQYF | TRBJ2-7 | NA | TRBV7-6
CSAAETGLEQYF | TRBJ2-7 | NA | TRBV29-1
CSAPWDRTNTEAFF | TRBJ1-1 | NA | TRBV20-1
CASSQDPPGTSYNEQFF | TRBJ2-1 | NA | TRBV4-2
CASSYSRGEYNEQFF | TRBJ2-1 | NA | TRBV6-2/TRBV6-3
CSASKIANTGELFF | TRBJ2-2 | NA | TRBV20-1
CASEAGDEKLFF | TRBJ1-4 | NA | TRBV18
CASSLAGTHNEQFF | TRBJ2-1 | NA | TRBV7-2
CASMALINQPQHF | TRBJ1-5 | NA | TRBV12-3/TRBV12-4
CASSPPGGRSYGYTF | TRBJ1-2 | NA | TRBV18
CASILQGGLEAFF | TRBJ1-1 | NA | TRBV28
CASSLGGQAGYETQYF | TRBJ2-5 | NA | TRBV7-7
CASSPGNNSPLHF | TRBJ1-6 | NA | TRBV18
CASRSPAGTEAFF | TRBJ1-1 | NA | TRBV28
CASSQDRLAGGNEQFF | TRBJ2-1 | NA | TRBV4-3
CASSPRGHQETQYF | TRBJ2-5 | NA | TRBV3-1
CASNGLDNEQFF | TRBJ2-1 | NA | TRBV12-3/TRBV12-4
CASSYFGTSGRNEQFF | TRBJ2-1 | NA | TRBV28
CASQVLGVGELFF | TRBJ2-2 | NA | TRBV25-1
CASSGRQGNGYTF | TRBJ1-2 | medium-sized | TRBV7-9
CASRTDRGSDTQYF | TRBJ2-3 | NA | TRBV5-4
CASRRSWGGELDTQYF | TRBJ2-3 | NA | TRBV6-4
CASSAGPSSRKKLFF | TRBJ1-4 | NA | TRBV9
CASSLVSGGTYEQYF | TRBJ2-7 | NA | TRBV7-6
CACSRDYLGTVNTEAFF | TRBJ1-1 | NA | TRBV4-2
CAISESASGVPEQYF | TRBJ2-7 | NA | TRBV10-3
CASSLDRSDEQFF | TRBJ2-1 | NA | TRBV11-2
CASSLPSSARSSYEQYF | TRBJ2-7 | NA | TRBV12-3/TRBV12-4
CASSFYPGVVQETQYF | TRBJ2-5 | NA | TRBV28
CASSQRDPSGEFGGELFF | TRBJ2-2 | NA | TRBV4-1
CAAMGFYGYTF | TRBJ1-2 | NA | TRBV7-2
CSAREPALNTEAFF | TRBJ1-1 | NA | TRBV20-1
CASRAHGGPEAFF | TRBJ1-1 | NA | TRBV27
CSARATGTSGGSEQFF | TRBJ2-1 | NA | TRBV20-1
CASSFEFGEQYF | TRBJ2-7 | NA | TRBV5-1
CASSSPGVDRETQYF | TRBJ2-5 | NA | TRBV11-2
CATAASGSGNIQYF | TRBJ2-4 | NA | TRBV24-1
CASRRLRGTGEKLFF | TRBJ1-4 | NA | TRBV23-1
CASLWQNSPLHF | TRBJ1-6 | NA | TRBV12-3/TRBV12-4
CASSLKDTPLSNQPQHF | TRBJ1-5 | NA | TRBV5-6
CASSLAGAQKFYNEQFF | TRBJ2-1 | NA | TRBV6-1
CASNLQGTEQFF | TRBJ2-1 | NA | TRBV5-1
CASSRTPRTDDTF | TRBJ1-2 | NA | TRBV7-9
CSVAGTASSGNTIYF | TRBJ1-3 | NA | TRBV29-1